This is a list of T cell receptor beta chains from one sample in a study of OX40 agonist ivuxolimab in advanced cancers. Produced via immunoSEQ multiplex PCR; TCRdb's table is partial and in-frame only. The table shows approximately 39,000 clones, with 88% occurring only once. The material was CD4+ or CD8+ T cells sorted from blood, obtained in a trial of the OX40 agonist ivuxolimab. Receptor source: an adult with an advanced solid tumor such as melanoma, head and neck, liver or kidney cancer. CDR3s include the opening cysteine and the closing phenylalanine or tryptophan. The order of the fields is clone size, J gene, D gene, V gene, CDR3 protein, CDR3 DNA. D genes are given only for firm matches. Expanded clones are given a class, and other clones once, few, many or no size at all.

NA TRBJ1-1 NA TRBV9 CASSPPQTEAFF TGTGCCAGCAGCCCCCCGCAAACTGAAGCTTTCTTT
NA TRBJ2-7 TRBD2 TRBV30 CAWSVEAGLYEQYF TGTGCCTGGAGTGTAGAAGCGGGATTGTACGAGCAGTACTTC
NA TRBJ2-7 TRBD1 TRBV5-1 CASSLTVGQITYEQYF TGCGCCAGCAGCTTGACAGTGGGACAGATAACCTACGAGCAGTACTTC
NA TRBJ2-3 TRBD2 TRBV7-9 CASSFSGGGTDTQYF TGTGCCAGCAGCTTTAGCGGGGGAGGGACAGATACGCAGTATTTT
NA TRBJ1-2 NA TRBV27 CASSPPLYGYTF TGTGCCAGCAGTCCCCCCCTCTATGGCTACACCTTC
once TRBJ1-1 NA TRBV7-6 CASSLSWASDTEAFF TGTGCCAGCAGCTTAAGTTGGGCGTCGGACACTGAAGCTTTCTTT
NA TRBJ2-7 NA TRBV19 CASTPGGFHEQYF TGTGCCAGTACACCGGGGGGCTTCCACGAGCAGTACTTC
NA TRBJ2-7 TRBD1 TRBV27 CASSPRDSLYEQYF TGTGCCAGCAGTCCCCGGGACAGCCTCTACGAGCAGTACTTC
NA TRBJ2-7 NA TRBV28 CASTPAESYEQYF TGTGCCAGCACCCCAGCGGAATCGTACGAGCAGTACTTC
NA TRBJ2-7 NA TRBV9 CASSAGQTDSYEQYF TGTGCCAGCAGCGCCGGACAGACCGACTCCTACGAGCAGTACTTC
NA TRBJ1-5 NA TRBV5-8 CASSFPVGNQPQHF TGTGCCAGCAGCTTTCCGGTGGGCAATCAGCCCCAGCATTTT
once TRBJ1-1 TRBD1 TRBV7-9 CASSFDRDMNTEAFF TGTGCCAGCAGCTTCGACAGGGACATGAACACTGAAGCTTTCTTT
NA TRBJ1-1 TRBD1 TRBV14 CASSQEPGGYTEAFF TGTGCCAGCAGCCAAGAGCCAGGGGGATACACTGAAGCTTTCTTT
few TRBJ1-5 NA TRBV19 CASSIWGRGNQPQHF TGTGCCAGTAGTATATGGGGTCGGGGCAATCAGCCCCAGCATTTT
NA TRBJ2-1 NA TRBV6-1 CASRGPDNEQFF TGTGCCAGCAGGGGCCCTGACAATGAGCAGTTCTTC
NA TRBJ2-1 TRBD1 TRBV19 CASSITGQLVNEQFF TGTGCCAGTAGTATAACGGGACAGCTGGTCAATGAGCAGTTCTTC
NA TRBJ1-5 NA TRBV19 CASSRQDYSNQPQHF TGTGCCAGTAGTAGGCAGGATTATAGCAATCAGCCCCAGCATTTT